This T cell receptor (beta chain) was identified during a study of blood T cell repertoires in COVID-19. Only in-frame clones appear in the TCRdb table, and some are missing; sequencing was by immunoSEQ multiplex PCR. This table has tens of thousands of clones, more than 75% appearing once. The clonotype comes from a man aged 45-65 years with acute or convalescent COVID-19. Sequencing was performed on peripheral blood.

Written as DNA, the CDR3 is TGCAGCGTTGAAGATATTTTGGGGGGCGAGCAGTACTTC. Protein: CSVEDILGGEQYF. J is TRBJ2-7 and V is TRBV29-1, with a weak D call TRBD2 (6 bases). In germline, CDR1 is SQVTM, CDR2 ANQGSEA. The V end was cut by 0 bases, the J end by 6 bases, with 12 bases between. The CDR3 loop spans 13 amino acids.